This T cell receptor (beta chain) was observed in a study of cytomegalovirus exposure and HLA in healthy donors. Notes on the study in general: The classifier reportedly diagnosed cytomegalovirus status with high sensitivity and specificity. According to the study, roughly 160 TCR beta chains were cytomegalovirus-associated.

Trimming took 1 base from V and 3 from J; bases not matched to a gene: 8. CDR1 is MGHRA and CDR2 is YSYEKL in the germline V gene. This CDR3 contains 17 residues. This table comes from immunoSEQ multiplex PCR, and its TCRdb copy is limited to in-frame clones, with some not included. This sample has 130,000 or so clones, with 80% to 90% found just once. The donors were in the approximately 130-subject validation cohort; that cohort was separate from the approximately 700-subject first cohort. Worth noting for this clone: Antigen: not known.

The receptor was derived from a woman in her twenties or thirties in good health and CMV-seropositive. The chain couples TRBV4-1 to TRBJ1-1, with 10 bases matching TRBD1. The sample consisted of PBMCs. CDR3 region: CASSQGQGAGYHTEAFF. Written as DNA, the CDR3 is TGCGCCAGCAGCCAAGGACAGGGGGCCGGGTATCACACTGAAGCTTTCTTT.